The 20 T cell receptor beta chains below all came from one sample that was sequenced in a study of T cells after yellow fever vaccination. TCRdb itself ran the 5' RACE reads through MiXCR, one entry per CDR3 protein. The table lists approximately 610,000 distinct CDR3 sequences, roughly 17% of them singletons. The sample here was PBMCs, taken 5 days after the first yellow fever vaccination. These receptors were collected from a man between 18 and 29 years old who received the YFV17D yellow fever vaccine.

This clonotype was picked up a small number of times. J is TRBJ2-3 and V is TRBV30; D is perhaps TRBD1 or TRBD2 (6 bases each). The CDR3 is 17 residues long. The germline V gene encodes CDR1 GTSNPN and CDR2 SVGIG (reference sequence). V was trimmed by 1 base and J by 0 bases, leaving 17 bases between them. As DNA, the CDR3 is TGTGCCTGGAGTGAACGGGGGCCCTCAATCAGCACAGATACGCAGTATTTT. Translated: CAWSERGPSISTDTQYF. Full variable domain (rest looked up from reference TRBV30 and TRBJ2-3): SQTIHQWPATLVQPVGSPLSLECTVEGTSNPNLYWYRQAAGRGLQLLFYSVGIGQISSEVPQNLSASRPQDRQFILSSKKLLLSDSGFYLCAWSERGPSISTDTQYFGPGTRLTVL.

The genes are TRBV4-1 and TRBJ2-2, with 9 bases fitting TRBD1. The CDR3 sequence is 16 residues long. The germline V gene has CDR1 MGHRA and CDR2 YSYEKL. V shed 2 bases, J shed 3 bases, and the junction held 4 bases outside the gene matches. CDR3 residues: CASSQRTGDYTGELFF. The CDR3 DNA is TGCGCCAGCAGCCAAAGGACAGGGGACTACACCGGGGAGCTGTTTTTT.

This clonotype was seen only a few times. This chain connects TRBV9 to TRBJ2-2; perhaps TRBD2 as D (7 bases). Trimming left V 0 bases short and J 5 bases short, with 14 bases between. In germline, CDR1 is SGDLS, CDR2 YYNGEE. The CDR3 contains 16 residues. The CDR3 DNA is TGTGCCAGCAGCGTAGAGGCGGGGGCGGGGACCGGGGAGCTGTTTTTT. Translation gives CASSVEAGAGTGELFF.

V usage is TRBV20-1 and J usage is TRBJ1-1; the match to TRBD1 covers 8 bases. This CDR3 has 18 amino acids. V gave up 2 bases and J gave up 1 base; unmatched junction bases: 15. CDR1 is DFQATT, CDR2 SNEGSKA, per germline (reference sequence). The CDR3 reads CSARRPGQARWENTEAFF. The CDR3 DNA is TGCAGTGCTAGAAGACCGGGACAGGCACGGTGGGAGAACACTGAAGCTTTCTTT.

V usage is TRBV20-1 and J usage is TRBJ1-5; 10 bases are a match to TRBD1. J lost 4 bases, V lost 6 bases, and 9 bases had no gene match. Germline values: CDR1 DFQATT, CDR2 SNEGSKA (reference sequence). This CDR3 spans 15 amino acids. The CDR3 bases are TGCAGTGCCCTGGACAGGGGGTCCCCTAATCAGCCCCAGCATTTT. Translated, it gives CSALDRGSPNQPQHF.

This clonotype was detected only a few times. The chain uses TRBV5-6 and TRBJ2-2; D uncertain. Germline values: CDR1 SGHDT, CDR2 YYEEEE. V lost 3 bases to trimming and J lost 9 bases, with 12 bases between them. The CDR3 sequence is 13 residues long. CDR3 DNA sequence: TGTGCCAGCAGCTCAGAATCTCGCTGGGAGCTGTTTTTT. The encoded protein is CASSSESRWELFF.

This clonotype was observed a few times. The chain has TRBV20-1 and TRBJ2-1; weak D call: TRBD1 (5 bases). The CDR3 is 17 residues long. The V and J ends lost 5 bases and 0 bases respectively, with 20 bases between them. Per the germline V gene, CDR1 is DFQATT and CDR2 is SNEGSKA (reference sequence). Written as DNA, the CDR3 is TGCAGTGCTTCGACAGAAACACCACGTAGCTCCTACAATGAGCAGTTCTTC. It translates to CSASTETPRSSYNEQFF.

The gene calls are TRBV12-3 or TRBV12-4 and TRBJ2-3; TRBD1 matches at 11 bases. CDR3 length: 15 residues. V was clipped by 5 bases and J by 3 bases; unmatched bases: 4. CDR3 coding DNA: TGTGCCAGCAGTCCATGGGACAGGGGGACAGATACGCAGTATTTT. Residues: CASSPWDRGTDTQYF.

The chain links TRBV10-3 to TRBJ2-2, with D possibly called TRBD1 or TRBD2 (5 bases each). CDR1 and CDR2 (germline): ENHRY, SYGVKD. The CDR3 sequence is 13 residues long. As DNA, the CDR3 is TGTGCTTCGGGGCAGGGTCTCACCGGGGAGCTGTTTTTT. Amino acid sequence: CASGQGLTGELFF.

This clonotype showed up just a few times. The CDR3 region is CASSLRGETEAFF. CDR3 in DNA: TGTGCCAGCAGTTTAAGGGGGGAAACTGAAGCTTTCTTT. V gene TRBV12-3 or TRBV12-4 combines with J gene TRBJ1-1; tentatively, D is TRBD1 (6 bases). The ends were cut back, 2 bases at V and 5 bases at J, with 9 bases in the middle. CDR3 length: 13 residues.

This clonotype was seen a handful of times. The chain carries TRBV12-3 or TRBV12-4 and TRBJ1-4, with 11 bases matching TRBD1. The length of the CDR3 is 14 residues. The J segment lost 7 bases and the V segment lost 7 bases, leaving 5 bases of the junction unmatched. The CDR3 is CASTADRGLEKLFF. As DNA, the CDR3 is TGTGCCAGCACCGCGGACAGGGGGCTTGAAAAACTGTTTTTT.

The chain combines TRBV20-1 with TRBJ2-2, with D unclear. V lost 0 bases, J lost 6 bases, and 11 bases lay in between. The germline V gene encodes CDR1 DFQATT and CDR2 SNEGSKA (reference sequence). This CDR3 contains 14 residues. CDR3 region: CSARDFSAAGELFF. The DNA for the CDR3 is TGCAGTGCTAGAGATTTCAGTGCGGCCGGGGAGCTGTTTTTT.

A few counts support this clonotype. The chain combines TRBV6-5 with TRBJ2-7; D call uncertain. The germline CDR1 and CDR2 sequences are MNHEY and SVGAGI. This CDR3 region has 14 residues. V gave up 2 bases and J gave up 2 bases, with 10 bases separating them. As DNA, the CDR3 is TGTGCCAGCAGTTACCGGAACAGTCCCTACGAGCAGTACGTC. Protein product: CASSYRNSPYEQYV.

The V gene is TRBV7-2, the J gene TRBJ2-3; D is uncertain. CDR3 length: 12 amino acids. Germline V gene lookup returns CDR1 SGHTA and CDR2 FQGNSA. Trimming took off 5 bases at V and 9 bases at J, with 12 bases between the two ends. The CDR3 region is CASSPSAQTQYF. As DNA, the CDR3 is TGTGCCAGCAGCCCTAGTGCCCAGACGCAGTATTTT. The entire variable domain, with the rest obtained from reference TRBV7-2 and TRBJ2-3, is as follows: GAGVSQSPSNKVTEKGKDVELRCDPISGHTALYWYRQSLGQGLEFLIYFQGNSAPDKSGLPSDRFSAERTGGSVSTLTIQRTQQEDSAVYLCASSPSAQTQYFGPGTRLTVL.

This clonotype was recorded a few times. CDR3 sequence: CASSPGQSSYGYTF. CDR3 sequence (DNA): TGTGCCAGCAGCCCCGGACAGAGCTCCTATGGCTACACCTTC. This rearrangement joins TRBV7-3 to TRBJ1-2, with a weak D call TRBD1 (6 bases). The CDR3 contains 14 residues. Trimming shortened V by 5 bases and J by 4 bases, and 14 bases separated the two germline ends. Germline V gene sequence: CDR1 SGHTA, CDR2 FQGTGA.

This clonotype was counted at least ten times. The chain couples TRBV5-8 to TRBJ2-7, with TRBD1 matching 8 bases. CDR3 length: 14 residues. Trimming cost V 5 bases and J 3 bases; bases outside gene matches: 7. Per germline, CDR1 SGHTS and CDR2 YDEGEE. The CDR3 region is CASRQIDRGYEQYF. DNA for the CDR3: TGTGCCAGCAGGCAGATCGACAGGGGCTACGAGCAGTACTTC.

In this sample, this clonotype turned up a few times. This chain connects TRBV12-3 or TRBV12-4 to TRBJ2-2; D unclear. Trimming shortened V by 2 bases and J by 2 bases, and 12 bases separated the two germline ends. The CDR3 is 16 amino acids. The CDR3, as DNA: TGTGCCAGCAGTTTATTCGGTGGGGATAACACCGGGGAGCTGTTTTTT. Residues: CASSLFGGDNTGELFF.

The chain joins TRBV20-1 to TRBJ2-7, with D unresolved. Trimming pared 5 bases from V and 3 bases from J, leaving 8 bases between. Looked up from germline, CDR1 is DFQATT and CDR2 is SNEGSKA (reference sequence). The CDR3 is made up of 11 amino acids. The chain's CDR3 is CSAARDYEQYF. CDR3 coding DNA: TGCAGTGCTGCCCGCGACTACGAGCAGTACTTC.

This clonotype occurred once. V and J are TRBV28 and TRBJ2-4, with D perhaps TRBD1 (5 bases). CDR3 size: 16 residues. Per the germline V gene, CDR1 is MDHEN and CDR2 is SYDVKM. The V gene lost 6 bases and the J gene lost 0 bases, with 15 bases spanning the gap. The CDR3 sequence: CASSPRVFRAKNIQYF. The CDR3 region has the DNA TGTGCCAGCAGCCCCAGGGTCTTCCGAGCCAAAAACATTCAGTACTTC. The whole variable domain, remainder taken from reference TRBV28 and TRBJ2-4, is DVKVTQSSRYLVKRTGEKVFLECVQDMDHENMFWYRQDPGLGLRLIYFSYDVKMKEKGDIPEGYSVSREKKERFSLILESASTNQTSMYLCASSPRVFRAKNIQYFGAGTRLSVL.

The chain is built from TRBV19 and TRBJ1-1; 10 bases are a match to TRBD1. The CDR3 loop spans 14 amino acids. The junction had 3 bases not matched to a gene; V was cut back by 3 bases and J by 5 bases. The germline CDR1 and CDR2 sequences are LNHDA and SQIVND (reference sequence). CDR3 in DNA: TGTGCCAGTAGTATTGGACAGGGGGTTACTGAAGCTTTCTTT. This translates into CASSIGQGVTEAFF.